The rows below give T cell receptor beta chains drawn from one sample of a study of control samples from healthy donors and cancer patients. The repertoire was sequenced with immunoSEQ multiplex PCR; TCRdb's copy has only in-frame clones and lacks some. The table shows approximately 120,000 clones, with roughly 87% occurring only once. The sequencing sample was made of blood. These receptors all come from a man aged 18 to 30 in good health. Both conserved end residues are part of each CDR3. The D gene is left open where the match is weak. Clone sizes are given selectively: once, few, many, or a class where the clone is expanded.

d_gene: -
j_gene: TRBJ1-1
abundance: -
v_gene: TRBV6-4
CDR3nt: TGTGCCAGCCAGTCGGAACAGGGAATGAACACTGAAGCTTTCTTT
CDR3aa: CASQSEQGMNTEAFF

d_gene: TRBD1
j_gene: TRBJ2-5
abundance: -
v_gene: TRBV7-6
CDR3nt: TGTGCCAGCAGCCGAACAACAGGGGGTCTCGGGCAAGAGACCCAGTACTTC
CDR3aa: CASSRTTGGLGQETQYF

d_gene: -
j_gene: TRBJ1-5
abundance: -
v_gene: TRBV3-1/TRBV3-2
CDR3nt: TGTGCCAGCAGCCACGGGGCTTATAGCAATCAGCCCCAGCATTTT
CDR3aa: CASSHGAYSNQPQHF

d_gene: -
j_gene: TRBJ2-1
abundance: -
v_gene: TRBV12-3/TRBV12-4
CDR3nt: TGTGCCAGCAGTTTAGCCCAATTCAATGAGCAGTTCTTC
CDR3aa: CASSLAQFNEQFF

d_gene: -
j_gene: TRBJ1-5
abundance: -
v_gene: TRBV5-1
CDR3nt: TGCGCCAGCAGCTTGGGTGGGATAATAAACAATCAGCCCCAGCATTTT
CDR3aa: CASSLGGIINNQPQHF

d_gene: TRBD1
j_gene: TRBJ1-1
abundance: -
v_gene: TRBV5-1
CDR3nt: TGCGCCAGCAGCTCGAAAATCCCGGACAGGGGGAAAAGGGCCAACACTGAAGCTTTCTTT
CDR3aa: CASSSKIPDRGKRANTEAFF

d_gene: -
j_gene: TRBJ1-1
abundance: -
v_gene: TRBV6-5
CDR3nt: TGTGCCAGCAGCATATTCACTGAAGCTTTCTTT
CDR3aa: CASSIFTEAFF

d_gene: -
j_gene: TRBJ2-2
abundance: -
v_gene: TRBV11-2
CDR3nt: TGTGCCAGCAGCTTAGCGAGTGGGAACACCGGGGAGCTGTTTTTT
CDR3aa: CASSLASGNTGELFF

d_gene: TRBD1
j_gene: TRBJ2-5
abundance: -
v_gene: TRBV6-5
CDR3nt: TGTGCCAGCAATCCGACAGGGGGACAGACCCAGTACTTC
CDR3aa: CASNPTGGQTQYF

d_gene: -
j_gene: TRBJ2-1
abundance: once
v_gene: TRBV5-6
CDR3nt: TGTGCCAGCAGCTTGGGGATGGGGGCGGGCAATGAGCAGTTCTTC
CDR3aa: CASSLGMGAGNEQFF

d_gene: -
j_gene: TRBJ1-2
abundance: -
v_gene: TRBV19
CDR3nt: TGTGCCAGTAGACCGAAGGGGGTGAGCTATGGCTACACCTTC
CDR3aa: CASRPKGVSYGYTF

d_gene: -
j_gene: TRBJ2-5
abundance: -
v_gene: TRBV6-5
CDR3nt: TGTGCCAGCCGCTTGTACCAAGAGACCCAGTACTTC
CDR3aa: CASRLYQETQYF

d_gene: TRBD1
j_gene: TRBJ1-1
abundance: few
v_gene: TRBV7-9
CDR3nt: TGTGCCAGCAGCGCAGCAGGGGGCCCCATGAACACTGAAGCTTTCTTT
CDR3aa: CASSAAGGPMNTEAFF

d_gene: -
j_gene: TRBJ2-2
abundance: -
v_gene: TRBV25-1
CDR3nt: TGTGCCAGCAGTGGGGGGACTCACACCGGGGAGCTGTTTTTT
CDR3aa: CASSGGTHTGELFF

d_gene: TRBD2
j_gene: TRBJ2-7
abundance: -
v_gene: TRBV9
CDR3nt: TGTGCCAGCAGCTCCCAAGCGGGAGGCCTCTCCTACGAGCAGTACTTC
CDR3aa: CASSSQAGGLSYEQYF

d_gene: -
j_gene: TRBJ2-1
abundance: few
v_gene: TRBV29-1
CDR3nt: TGCAGCGGCCTAAGAGACAGCTACAATGAGCAGTTCTTC
CDR3aa: CSGLRDSYNEQFF

d_gene: -
j_gene: TRBJ2-1
abundance: -
v_gene: TRBV15
CDR3nt: TGTGCCACCAGCAGACATAGCGGCGGCAATGAGCAGTTCTTC
CDR3aa: CATSRHSGGNEQFF

d_gene: -
j_gene: TRBJ2-1
abundance: -
v_gene: TRBV28
CDR3nt: TGTGCCAGCAGGCAGGGGTACAATGAGCAGTTCTTC
CDR3aa: CASRQGYNEQFF

d_gene: -
j_gene: TRBJ1-2
abundance: -
v_gene: TRBV6-2/TRBV6-3
CDR3nt: TGTGCCAGCAGTGAGGCCCGCTATGGCTACACCTTC
CDR3aa: CASSEARYGYTF

d_gene: -
j_gene: TRBJ2-7
abundance: -
v_gene: TRBV30
CDR3nt: TGTGCCTGGAGCGGACAAACCTCCTACGAGCAGTACTTC
CDR3aa: CAWSGQTSYEQYF

d_gene: -
j_gene: TRBJ1-1
abundance: -
v_gene: TRBV4-2
CDR3nt: TGTGCCAGCAGCCAAGATCCGACAACGAACACTGAAGCTTTCTTT
CDR3aa: CASSQDPTTNTEAFF

d_gene: TRBD1
j_gene: TRBJ2-1
abundance: -
v_gene: TRBV11-3
CDR3nt: TGTGCCAGCAGCTTCATAGGACAGGGAGGTGGCAATGAGCAGTTCTTC
CDR3aa: CASSFIGQGGGNEQFF

d_gene: -
j_gene: TRBJ1-2
abundance: -
v_gene: TRBV24-1
CDR3nt: TGTGCCACCAGTGCATCAGGCTATGGCTACACCTTC
CDR3aa: CATSASGYGYTF

d_gene: -
j_gene: TRBJ1-5
abundance: few
v_gene: TRBV19
CDR3nt: TGTGCCAGTAGTCAAAGACCGAATGATCAGCCCCAGCATTTT
CDR3aa: CASSQRPNDQPQHF

d_gene: -
j_gene: TRBJ1-4
abundance: -
v_gene: TRBV7-8
CDR3nt: TGTGCCAGCAGCTTAGGGGACGATCGATGGGAAAAACTGTTTTTT
CDR3aa: CASSLGDDRWEKLFF

d_gene: -
j_gene: TRBJ1-5
abundance: -
v_gene: TRBV4-3
CDR3nt: TGCGCCAGCAGCCAAGAAAGGGGCCAGCCCCAGCATTTT
CDR3aa: CASSQERGQPQHF

d_gene: -
j_gene: TRBJ1-1
abundance: -
v_gene: TRBV5-1
CDR3nt: TGCGCCAGCAGCTTAACAGGCCTGACTGAAGCTTTCTTT
CDR3aa: CASSLTGLTEAFF

d_gene: -
j_gene: TRBJ2-7
abundance: -
v_gene: TRBV28
CDR3nt: TGTGCCAGCAGTTTAAGCAGGGGCCAGCTCTACGAGCAGTACTTC
CDR3aa: CASSLSRGQLYEQYF

d_gene: TRBD1
j_gene: TRBJ1-2
abundance: -
v_gene: TRBV27
CDR3nt: TGTGCCAGCAGTTTAGGAGGGGGACAGGGCTATGGCTACACCTTC
CDR3aa: CASSLGGGQGYGYTF

d_gene: -
j_gene: TRBJ2-7
abundance: -
v_gene: TRBV7-6
CDR3nt: TGTGCCAGCAGCTTAATCTTGGGGTCTACGGGCGAGCAGTACTTC
CDR3aa: CASSLILGSTGEQYF

d_gene: TRBD2
j_gene: TRBJ2-1
abundance: -
v_gene: TRBV12-5
CDR3nt: TGTGCTAGTGGTCCGATGGGACTAGCGGGAGCTGGTGAGCAGTTCTTC
CDR3aa: CASGPMGLAGAGEQFF

d_gene: -
j_gene: TRBJ2-7
abundance: -
v_gene: TRBV18
CDR3nt: TGTGCCAGCTCACCGGCTGACACCTACGAGCAGTACTTC
CDR3aa: CASSPADTYEQYF

d_gene: -
j_gene: TRBJ2-2
abundance: -
v_gene: TRBV24-1
CDR3nt: TGTGCCACCAGCTCGGGGGAGCGCCCGAGCGCGGGCACCGGGGAGCTGTTTTTT
CDR3aa: CATSSGERPSAGTGELFF

d_gene: -
j_gene: TRBJ1-1
abundance: -
v_gene: TRBV4-3
CDR3nt: TGCGCCAGCAGCCAAGGGTCAAAGGGGAACACTGAAGCTTTCTTT
CDR3aa: CASSQGSKGNTEAFF

d_gene: -
j_gene: TRBJ2-7
abundance: -
v_gene: TRBV7-6
CDR3nt: TGTGCCAGCAGCCACGGGCCTTCCTACGAGCAGTACTTC
CDR3aa: CASSHGPSYEQYF

d_gene: -
j_gene: TRBJ1-1
abundance: -
v_gene: TRBV5-5
CDR3nt: TGTGCCAGCAGCACAGCACAGGGATTGAACACTGAAGCTTTCTTT
CDR3aa: CASSTAQGLNTEAFF

d_gene: -
j_gene: TRBJ2-6
abundance: -
v_gene: TRBV7-2
CDR3nt: TGTGCCAGCTTCCGGCCCAGGGGTGGGGCCAACGTCCTGACTTTC
CDR3aa: CASFRPRGGANVLTF

d_gene: TRBD1
j_gene: TRBJ1-3
abundance: -
v_gene: TRBV6-5
CDR3nt: TGTGCCAGCAGCTCCGGGACAGGGGGAAACACCATATATTTT
CDR3aa: CASSSGTGGNTIYF

d_gene: -
j_gene: TRBJ2-7
abundance: -
v_gene: TRBV3-1/TRBV3-2
CDR3nt: TGTGCCAGCAGCCGGCGGGGAATCTACGAGCAGTACTTC
CDR3aa: CASSRRGIYEQYF

d_gene: -
j_gene: TRBJ1-1
abundance: -
v_gene: TRBV5-1
CDR3nt: TGCGCCAGCAGCTTGGGAGGGAGGGGGGTTACTGAAGCTTTCTTT
CDR3aa: CASSLGGRGVTEAFF

d_gene: -
j_gene: TRBJ2-2
abundance: -
v_gene: TRBV5-1
CDR3nt: TGCGCCAGCAGCTTGGATCCAGCAGCCGGGGAGCTGTTTTTT
CDR3aa: CASSLDPAAGELFF

d_gene: TRBD2
j_gene: TRBJ2-1
abundance: -
v_gene: TRBV13
CDR3nt: TGTGCCACCCGGGGGGTGGGGGAGGCCTACAATGAGCAGTTCTTC
CDR3aa: CATRGVGEAYNEQFF